This section outlines one TCR beta chain sequence together with its context. Its antigen is still unknown. These data are taken from a study of T cell repertoires in cytomegalovirus infection. General study results and limits: HLA-C-restricted TCR beta clonotypes specific for CMV led the ex vivo response.

J lost 8 bases, V lost 8 bases, and 10 bases had no gene match. The CDR3 extends over 14 amino acids. CDR1 MNHEY and CDR2 SMNVEV come from the germline V gene (reference sequence). Using its own MiXCR run on the reads, TCRdb lists one record per CDR3 protein. The table has about 180,000 distinct CDR3 sequences, approximately 18% seen once. Input material: CD8+ T cells from PBMCs. This TCR derives from a human donor in good health (CMV status not recorded). Some clones in this sample may be carry-over from other donors' samples. The chain has TRBV27 and TRBJ2-1; 9 bases align to TRBD1. The CDR3: CASGRQGVRDEQFF. CDR3 nucleotide sequence: TGTGCCAGCGGACGACAGGGGGTGAGGGATGAGCAGTTCTTC.